Listed here is a single TCR beta chain. The specificity of this receptor is unknown. Base qualities are not recorded, but no much larger clone differs from it by a single base. The data were taken from a study of cytomegalovirus exposure and HLA in healthy donors (dated by TCRdb to about 2017). For context, the study as a whole: In an earlier analysis of fewer than 750 of the donors, 276 Gb of sequence data and approximately 120 million unique TCR beta sequences from 150 million to 200 million T cells were reported. Besides the first cohort of about 730 subjects, a separate validation cohort made up of some 110 different subjects was used. Rather than drawing on any new phenotypic data, the later analysis identified candidate immune exposures from TCR beta sequences and the way those sequences occurred across donors. The study combined high-throughput TCR immunosequencing, statistical association of individual TCRs with disease status, and machine learning to predict cytomegalovirus infection status. The study used immunosequencing to profile the T cell repertoires of 600 to 850 subjects and linked those repertoires to cytomegalovirus serostatus. All discovery cohort repertoires had been generated on a single sequencing platform. Roughly five DR-DQ haplotypes were handled as single units for association and clustering, since linkage in the cohort was strong. An early release that covered about 600 HLA-typed donors contained approximately 290 gigabases of sequencing data and 75 million to 100 million unique TCR sequences. To decide whether each TCR beta V gene segment behaved as functional or pseudogenic, an earlier analysis of some 540 of the donors relied on high-throughput TCR beta sequencing. Both class I and class II loci were covered by HLA typing, at four-digit resolution. Of the 300 to 500 genotyped donors, 65% to 90% were placed in the genetic ancestry cluster associated with self-reported Caucasian donors. In a later analysis, previously published TCR beta repertoires from several hundred donors were re-analyzed and high-resolution HLA genotyping was added so that TCR occurrence patterns could be studied. The number of donors typed differed by locus, with roughly 620-640 for A, B, C, DRB1 and DQB1, around 520 for DQA1, 600 to 610 for DPA1, and over 400 for DPB1. On average, roughly 200,000 unique TCR beta nucleotide sequences were sequenced per donor among fewer than 500 genotyped donors of the cohort, with roughly 20% of those sequences being non-productive. A later genetic analysis took genome-wide SNP genotypes for about 65% of the 666 donors and used that subset as a discovery cohort. The study aimed to test whether cataloging public T cell receptors could reveal signatures of past pathogen exposure. Alongside the repertoire data, information on donor age, sex, ethnicity and CMV serostatus was compiled. General conclusions and limits of the study: The sequencing pipeline was judged likely to have produced a cluster of highly shared sequence variants as a technical artifact. Sequencing depth was assumed to be roughly uniform across donors in the presence/absence analyses, though that assumption may not hold. Immune exposure information for the cohort was limited to CMV serostatus. Because the 87-base-pair reads could not distinguish some IMGT-functional V segments, including TRBV6-2 and TRBV6-3, those segments were excluded. According to a later analysis, TCR association rates differed among HLA loci, with DRB1 alleles showing the most associated TCRs and HLA-C alleles showing the fewest. A total of fewer than 200 TCR beta chains were listed by the study as associated with cytomegalovirus. It was suggested by the authors that the approach could potentially be generalized to other disease states and immunological phenotypes. According to a later analysis, most CMV-associated TCR beta chains appeared to be HLA-restricted, and the HLA associations seemed to be driven largely by CMV exposure. A further reported finding was that TCR beta sequences accurately predicted the HLA-A and HLA-B alleles for most subjects in the first cohort. In an earlier analysis of around 600 of the donors, most TCR beta V segments appeared in productive rearrangements about 87% or about 30% of the time, broadly matching IMGT annotations. Because counts were too low, 15 to 20 rarely observed V segments, including chromosome 9 orphons, were left out of the earlier analysis of a few hundred of the donors. Because HLA typing was unavailable for some donors at each locus, only the typed subset was used in association tests. The cohort was sequenced for TCR beta chains only, and without alpha or paired-chain data the features that could be detected were limited. In both the original and validation cohorts, the classifier was reported to diagnose cytomegalovirus status with high specificity and sensitivity. A later analysis found that HLA-associated TCR beta chains were more clonally expanded and had lower generation probabilities than equally common non-associated chains. Most TCR sequences were seen in very few donors, while some public TCRs were found in many individuals. A later analysis reported that several top co-occurrence clusters appeared linked to parvovirus B19, influenza, CMV and Epstein-Barr virus. Correlated functional status among segregating V segments might reflect linkage disequilibrium, but an unknown experimental factor could not be ruled out. A later genetic analysis reported fewer N-insertions in productive TCRs among donors in an Asian-associated ancestry cluster than the roughly 620-donor mean. Strong co-occurrence of HLA alleles, especially DR and DQ, made assigning TCR associations to individual alleles difficult. A later genetic analysis associated a missense DCLRE1C variant with V-gene and J-gene trimming of TCR beta chains, and an independent cohort replicated the association. Three of the identified cytomegalovirus-associated TCR beta chains were confirmed in vitro to be specific for cytomegalovirus antigens. Specific HLA alleles were associated with over 15,000 TCR beta sequences at a false discovery rate of 0.05 in a later analysis.

V loses 5 bases at its end and J loses 1 base; junction bases beyond the gene matches: 6. The CDR3, cysteine through phenylalanine, is 15 amino acids long. Solely the CDR3 DNA is kept, with 45 bases framed from the first base. The germline V gene (reference sequence) sets CDR1 to SGHNT and CDR2 to YYREEE. The library was built by means of the immunoSEQ multiplex PCR assay. For the multiplex PCR, a mixture combining 60 forward primers for TCR Vbeta segments and 13 reverse primers for TCR Jbeta segments was used. A multiplex PCR assay on genomic DNA amplified the CDR3 region of rearranged TCR beta genes. Amplified TCR beta libraries were sequenced as 87-base-pair reads on the Illumina HiSeq System. The original pipeline was this. Across the 500 to 700 repertoires, a later analysis counted tens of millions of unique TCR beta chains, about 10 million of which were shared by at least two donors. To remove PCR and sequencing errors, raw reads were error-corrected and collapsed into unique sequences using a nearest-neighbor algorithm that merged closely related sequences. CDR3 sequences were aligned to IMGT reference sequences to assign V, D and J gene segments. Each retained sequence needed at least a six-nucleotide match to both a V gene segment and a J gene segment. A rearrangement counted as productive if the CDR3 had no stop codons and remained in frame with V and J, and every other rearrangement counted as non-productive. Following IMGT convention, CDR3 was defined as the stretch from the second conserved V-encoded cysteine to the conserved J-encoded phenylalanine. The earlier analysis of 587 of the donors excluded sequences that lacked an unambiguous match to a single V gene segment. An earlier analysis of fewer than 750 of the donors classified V segments as functional when productive rearrangements were above 56.7% and as segregating when the standard deviation between donors was above 5%. A statistical classification framework was built for diagnosing cytomegalovirus status from the catalog of TCR beta chain sequences. In a later analysis, V and J genes were assigned by comparing TCR nucleotide sequences against IMGT/GENE-DB human TR gene sequences. A later analysis assigned CDR3 sequences and most-parsimonious VDJ recombination scenarios with the TCRdist pipeline. In a later analysis, each TCR beta chain was defined by its CDR3 amino acid sequence together with its V-gene family, and reads lacking a unique V-gene family were excluded. A later analysis removed 550 to 700 highly shared, low-generation-probability nucleotide sequences to deal with suspected cross-contamination and a sequencing artifact. In a later analysis, a clonal expansion index was calculated for each public chain from normalized within-repertoire ranks of inferred template counts. In a later analysis, generation probabilities were computed using a VDJ recombination model fitted to out-of-frame rearrangements, and the results were checked against IGoR. In a later analysis, hypergeometric tests were used to score TCR-TCR, TCR-HLA and TCR-CMV co-occurrence, with a repertoire-size bias correction applied to TCR pairs. To estimate false discovery rates, a later analysis permuted the HLA or CMV assignments 20 times. A later analysis grouped co-occurring TCRs with DBSCAN, adding TCRdist sequence similarity when clustering within HLA-allele-positive subsets. For co-occurrence clustering, repertoires with fewer than 30,000 or more than 120,000 public chains were excluded, along with four to six repertoires with anomalous nucleotide sharing. In its TCRdb copy, this immuneACCESS table keeps in-frame sequences only and misses some clones. Where compared with another copy, unresolved V genes explain less than half of these, and the others have no known cause. Clone size and V and J calls were adopted from that table, with D and trimming inferred from the DNA. This sample is represented by roughly 130,000 clones; 65% to 90% of them were singletons. The ten largest clones represent approximately 10% of the sample.

The cohort comprised fewer than 750 healthy bone marrow donors. Cohort members were all nominally healthy when sampled, although unrecorded immune exposures were likely present. The donor tested CMV seropositive, placing the donor among the approximately 310 seropositive members of the cohort. A peripheral blood sample was provided by each donor, and peripheral blood mononuclear cells were used for TCR beta sequencing. The Qiagen DNeasy Blood Extraction Kit was used to extract genomic DNA from the blood cell samples. The sample consisted of PBMCs. The chain couples TRBV5-4 to TRBJ2-3, and 8 bases in between align with TRBD2. The sequence was collected from a male donor in good health and CMV-seropositive. In nucleotides, the sequence is TGTGCCAGCAGTCCAAGCGGGAGCGGCACAGATACGCAGTATTTT. Translated, it reads CASSPSGSGTDTQYF.